The 12 T cell receptor beta chains presented below share a single source sample, sequenced in a study of cytomegalovirus exposure and HLA in healthy donors. Produced via immunoSEQ multiplex PCR; TCRdb's table is partial and in-frame only. The repertoire holds around 150,000 clones, with 70% to 90% as singletons. Specimen: PBMCs. The receptor set was obtained from a woman under 30 in good health and CMV-seronegative.

J is TRBJ2-7 and V is TRBV27; 11 bases line up with TRBD1. This CDR3 is built from 17 residues. V trimming: 3 bases; J trimming: 3 bases; junction bases outside the gene matches: 10. Germline V gene lookup returns CDR1 MNHEY and CDR2 SMNVEV (reference sequence). This chain's CDR3 is CASSFRGAGTGGYEQYF. The CDR3, as DNA: TGTGCCAGCAGTTTCAGGGGGGCCGGGACAGGGGGCTACGAGCAGTACTTC.

The rearrangement links TRBV18 to TRBJ2-1, with D perhaps TRBD1 (6 bases). Trimming left V 3 bases short and J 8 bases short, with 17 bases between. The length of the CDR3 is 15 residues. Germline V lookup: CDR1 KGHSH, CDR2 LQKENI. CDR3 protein: CASSPGAGALDEQFF. The CDR3 bases are TGTGCCAGCTCACCTGGGGCAGGGGCCCTCGATGAGCAGTTCTTC.

The chain combines TRBV5-1 with TRBJ2-2; D perhaps matches TRBD1 (6 bases). The CDR3 has 14 amino acids. CDR1 SGHRS and CDR2 YFSETQ come from the germline V gene. The germline V and J ends were trimmed by 6 bases and 4 bases, with 13 bases remaining between them. The CDR3 coding sequence is TGCGCCAGCACCTTACAGGGATTCACCGGGGAGCTGTTTTTT. Translating gives CASTLQGFTGELFF. Complete variable domain (other parts from reference TRBV5-1 and TRBJ2-2): KAGVTQTPRYLIKTRGQQVTLSCSPISGHRSVSWYQQTPGQGLQFLFEYFSETQRNKGNFPGRFSGRQFSNSRSEMNVSTLELGDSALYLCASTLQGFTGELFFGEGSRLTVL.

The rearrangement joins TRBV9 to TRBJ1-2, with a tentative D call TRBD1 (6 bases). Germline lookup yields CDR1 SGDLS and CDR2 YYNGEE. V was shortened by 0 bases and J by 8 bases, with 17 bases between the two germline ends. The CDR3 consists of 15 residues. CDR3 amino acids: CASSVGQALLGGYTF. The CDR3, as DNA: TGTGCCAGCAGCGTAGGACAGGCCTTGCTAGGCGGCTACACCTTC.

The chain joins TRBV6-4 to TRBJ2-3; 11 nucleotides align to TRBD2. This CDR3 contains 15 residues. CDR1 is MRHNA, CDR2 SNTAGT, per germline. V dropped 4 bases and J dropped 4; count of bases not matched to a gene: 4. CDR3 sequence (DNA): TGTGCCAGCAGTGGAGTAGCGGGGGGGGCAGATACGCAGTATTTT. Translating it yields CASSGVAGGADTQYF.

The gene calls are TRBV18 and TRBJ1-2; 8 bases map to TRBD1. The CDR3 runs to 16 residues. Germline lookup yields CDR1 KGHSH and CDR2 LQKENI. J gave up 4 bases and V 2 bases, and 9 bases lay outside the gene matches. CDR3 coding DNA: TGTGCCAGCTCACCAGCGGGACAGGACTTACCCTATGGCTACACCTTC. As protein: CASSPAGQDLPYGYTF.

CDR3 DNA: TGCAGCGCTCCGGTAGGGGGCAAAAACATTCAGTACTTC. It translates to CSAPVGGKNIQYF. V and J are TRBV29-1 and TRBJ2-4, with D perhaps matching TRBD1 (6 bases). V lost 7 bases and J 3 bases, leaving 13 bases between the germline ends. The CDR3 covers 13 residues. Germline lookup yields CDR1 SQVTM and CDR2 ANQGSEA.

The chain combines TRBV7-3 with TRBJ2-2, with 10 bases matching TRBD2. J gave up 0 bases and V 4 bases, and 2 bases lay outside the gene matches. CDR1 SGHTA and CDR2 FQGTGA come from the germline V gene. There are 16 residues in the CDR3. This chain's CDR3 is CASSYGLAANTGELFF. In nucleotides, the CDR3 is TGTGCCAGCAGCTACGGACTAGCGGCGAACACCGGGGAGCTGTTTTTT.

V is TRBV7-8 and J is TRBJ1-4, with D maybe TRBD1 (6 bases). CDR1 SGHVS and CDR2 FQNEAQ come from the germline V gene. The ends were cut back, 1 base at V and 7 bases at J, with 10 bases in the middle. The CDR3 totals 14 residues. CDR3 in amino acids: CASSLGGQGEKLFF. The DNA for the CDR3 is TGTGCCAGCAGCTTAGGGGGGCAGGGTGAAAAACTGTTTTTT. The full variable domain, its missing parts supplied by reference TRBV7-8 and TRBJ1-4, is GAGVSQSPRYKVAKRGQDVALRCDPISGHVSLFWYQQALGQGPEFLTYFQNEAQLDKSGLPSDRFFAERPEGSVSTLKIQRTQQEDSAVYLCASSLGGQGEKLFFGSGTQLSVL.

Of note for this clone: Other nucleotide sequences in the sample specify the same CDR3. The V gene is TRBV7-8, the J gene TRBJ1-3, with TRBD1 identical over 7 bases. Germline V gene lookup returns CDR1 SGHVS and CDR2 FQNEAQ. Trimming removed 4 bases from V and 4 bases from J; junction bases left unmatched: 1. The CDR3 totals 13 residues. CDR3 in DNA: TGTGCCAGCAGCTCGGGACAGGGAAACACCATATATTTT. Its translation: CASSSGQGNTIYF.

This sequence joins TRBV27 and TRBJ1-6, with 9 bases identical to TRBD1. The V segment lost 6 bases and the J segment 7 bases; nucleotides outside the gene matches: 4. Germline values: CDR1 MNHEY, CDR2 SMNVEV (reference sequence). The CDR3 runs 14 residues. The CDR3 DNA is TGTGCCAGCAGACACAGGGGGCTGAATTCACCCCTCCACTTT. This translates into CASRHRGLNSPLHF.

The chain combines TRBV5-1 with TRBJ1-1; D possibly corresponds to TRBD1 (5 bases). The CDR3 has 15 amino acids. Germline lookup yields CDR1 SGHRS and CDR2 YFSETQ. Trimming shortened V by 4 bases and J by 4 bases, and 17 bases separated the two germline ends. The CDR3 loop is CASSLTQGIGTEAFF. CDR3 DNA: TGCGCCAGCAGCCTTACCCAGGGAATTGGCACTGAAGCTTTCTTT.